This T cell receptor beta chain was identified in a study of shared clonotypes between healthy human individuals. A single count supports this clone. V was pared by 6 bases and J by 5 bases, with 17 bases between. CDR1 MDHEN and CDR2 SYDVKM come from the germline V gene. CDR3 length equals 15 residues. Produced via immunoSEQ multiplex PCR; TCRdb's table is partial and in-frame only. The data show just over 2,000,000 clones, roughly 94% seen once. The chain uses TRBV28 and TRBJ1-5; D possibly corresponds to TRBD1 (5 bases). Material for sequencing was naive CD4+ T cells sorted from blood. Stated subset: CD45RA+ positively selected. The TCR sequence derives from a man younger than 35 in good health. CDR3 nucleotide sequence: TGTGCCAGCAGCCACCAGGCCCCAGGGTATCAGCCCCAGCATTTT. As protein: CASSHQAPGYQPQHF.